This T cell receptor beta chain was profiled in a study of blood T cell repertoires in COVID-19. Study-level background: Italy, Spain and the United States were the sources of the convalescent and acute COVID-19 samples.

Authors' processing steps: It was from reference gene primer amplification that nucleated cell counts were estimated. Profiled with immunoSEQ multiplex PCR; TCRdb holds only in-frame clones, not every one. V and J calls plus clone size are reproduced from that table; the DNA served to infer D and trimming. This sample has more than 40,000 clones, with 70% to 90% found just once. In its sample, this clone was seen once. Germline CDR1 reads KGHSH; CDR2 reads LQKENI. V lost 3 bases to trimming and J lost 5 bases, with 16 bases between them. The CDR3 runs 15 residues. The sequence was obtained from a man older than 75 with acute or convalescent COVID-19. Sequenced material: peripheral blood. The chain uses TRBV18 and TRBJ1-1, with TRBD1 as a possible D gene (6 bases). The CDR3 protein is CASSPLDRRVTEAFF. The CDR3 DNA reads as TGTGCCAGCTCACCCCTTGACAGGCGAGTTACTGAAGCTTTCTTT.